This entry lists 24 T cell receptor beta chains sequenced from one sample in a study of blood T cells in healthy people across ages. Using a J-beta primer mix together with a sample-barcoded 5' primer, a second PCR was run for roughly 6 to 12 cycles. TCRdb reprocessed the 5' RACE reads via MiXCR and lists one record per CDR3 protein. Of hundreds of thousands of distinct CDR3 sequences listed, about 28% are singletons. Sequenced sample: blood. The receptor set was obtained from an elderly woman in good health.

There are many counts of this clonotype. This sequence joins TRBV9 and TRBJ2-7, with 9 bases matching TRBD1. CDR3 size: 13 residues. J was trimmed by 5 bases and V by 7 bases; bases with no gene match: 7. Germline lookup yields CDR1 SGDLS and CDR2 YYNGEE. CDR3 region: CASAGDRVDEQYF. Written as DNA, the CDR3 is TGTGCCAGCGCCGGGGACAGGGTCGACGAGCAGTACTTC.

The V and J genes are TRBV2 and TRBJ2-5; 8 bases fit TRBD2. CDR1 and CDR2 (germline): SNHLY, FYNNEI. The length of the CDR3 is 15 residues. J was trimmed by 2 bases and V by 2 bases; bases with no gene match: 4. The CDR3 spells CASSEIRGGQETQYF. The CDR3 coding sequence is TGTGCCAGCAGTGAAATTCGGGGGGGGCAAGAGACCCAGTACTTC.

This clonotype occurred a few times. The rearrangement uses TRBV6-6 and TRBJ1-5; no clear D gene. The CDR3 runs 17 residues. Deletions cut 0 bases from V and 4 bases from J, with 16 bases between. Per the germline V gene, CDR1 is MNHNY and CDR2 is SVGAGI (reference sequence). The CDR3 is CASSYSSSLADNQPQHF. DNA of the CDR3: TGTGCCAGCAGTTACTCCTCCTCGTTGGCAGATAATCAGCCCCAGCATTTT.

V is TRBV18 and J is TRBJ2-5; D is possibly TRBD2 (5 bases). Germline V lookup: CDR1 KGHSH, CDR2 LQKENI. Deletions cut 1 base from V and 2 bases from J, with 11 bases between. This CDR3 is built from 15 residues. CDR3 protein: CASSPQTGFQETQYF. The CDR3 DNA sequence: TGTGCCAGCTCACCACAGACGGGGTTTCAAGAGACCCAGTACTTC. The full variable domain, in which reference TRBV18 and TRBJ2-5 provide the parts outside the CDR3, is NAGVMQNPRHLVRRRGQEARLRCSPMKGHSHVYWYRQLPEEGLKFMVYLQKENIIDESGMPKERFSAEFPKEGPSILRIQQVVRGDSAAYFCASSPQTGFQETQYFGPGTRLLVL.

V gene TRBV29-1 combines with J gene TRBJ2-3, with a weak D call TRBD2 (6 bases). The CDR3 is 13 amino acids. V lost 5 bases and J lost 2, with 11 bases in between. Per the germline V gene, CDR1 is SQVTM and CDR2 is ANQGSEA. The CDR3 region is CSVPRDFTDTQYF. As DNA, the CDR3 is TGCAGCGTTCCCAGGGACTTCACAGATACGCAGTATTTT.

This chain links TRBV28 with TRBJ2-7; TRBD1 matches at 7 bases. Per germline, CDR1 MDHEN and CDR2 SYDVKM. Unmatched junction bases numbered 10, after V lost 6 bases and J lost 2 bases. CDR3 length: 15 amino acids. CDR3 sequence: CASRTGSIGTYEQYF. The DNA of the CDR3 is TGTGCCAGCAGGACAGGGTCAATTGGGACCTACGAGCAGTACTTC.

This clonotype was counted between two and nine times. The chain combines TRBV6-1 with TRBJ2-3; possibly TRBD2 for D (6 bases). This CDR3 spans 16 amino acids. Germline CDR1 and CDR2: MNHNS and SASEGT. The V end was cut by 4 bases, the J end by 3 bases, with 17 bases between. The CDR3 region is CASSVGRRGPTDTQYF. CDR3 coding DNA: TGTGCCAGCAGTGTGGGTAGGAGGGGCCCTACAGATACGCAGTATTTT.

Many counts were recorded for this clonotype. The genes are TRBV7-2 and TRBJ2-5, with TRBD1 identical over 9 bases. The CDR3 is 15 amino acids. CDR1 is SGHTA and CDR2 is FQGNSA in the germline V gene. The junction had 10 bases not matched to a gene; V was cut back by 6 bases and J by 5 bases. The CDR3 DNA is TGTGCCAGCAGTTTAAACAGGGGGCGCAGTGAGACCCAGTACTTC. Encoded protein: CASSLNRGRSETQYF.

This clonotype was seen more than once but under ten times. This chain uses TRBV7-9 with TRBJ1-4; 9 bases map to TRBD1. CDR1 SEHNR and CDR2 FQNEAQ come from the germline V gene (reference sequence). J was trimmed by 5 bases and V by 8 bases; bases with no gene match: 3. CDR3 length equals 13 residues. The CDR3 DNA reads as TGTGCCAGCCGACAGGGGGGGAATGAAAAACTGTTTTTT. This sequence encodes CASRQGGNEKLFF.

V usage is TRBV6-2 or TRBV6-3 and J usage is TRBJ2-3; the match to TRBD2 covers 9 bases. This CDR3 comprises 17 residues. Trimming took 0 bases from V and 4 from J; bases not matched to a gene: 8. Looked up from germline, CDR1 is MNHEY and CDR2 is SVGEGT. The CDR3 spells CASSYSNGLASADTQYF. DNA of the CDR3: TGTGCCAGCAGTTACTCGAATGGACTAGCGAGCGCAGATACGCAGTATTTT.

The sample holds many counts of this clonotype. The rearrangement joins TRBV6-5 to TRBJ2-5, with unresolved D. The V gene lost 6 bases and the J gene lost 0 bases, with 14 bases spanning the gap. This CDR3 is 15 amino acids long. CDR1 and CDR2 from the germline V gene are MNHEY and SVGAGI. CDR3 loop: CASSQKDHHQETQYF. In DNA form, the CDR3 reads TGTGCCAGCAGCCAAAAGGACCACCACCAAGAGACCCAGTACTTC.

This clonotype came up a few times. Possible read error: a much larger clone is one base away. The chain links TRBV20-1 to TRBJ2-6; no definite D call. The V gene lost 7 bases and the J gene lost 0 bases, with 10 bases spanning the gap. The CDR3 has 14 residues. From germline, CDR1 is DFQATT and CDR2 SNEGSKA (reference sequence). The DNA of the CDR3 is TGCAGTGTCCCACGGAGCTCTGGGGCCAACGTCCTGACTTTC. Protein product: CSVPRSSGANVLTF.

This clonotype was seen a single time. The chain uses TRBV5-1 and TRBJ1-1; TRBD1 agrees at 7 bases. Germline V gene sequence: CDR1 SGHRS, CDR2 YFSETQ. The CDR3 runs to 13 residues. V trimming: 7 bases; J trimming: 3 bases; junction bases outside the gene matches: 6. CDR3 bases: TGCGCCAGCCAGGGGGTACCCTACACTGAAGCTTTCTTT. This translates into CASQGVPYTEAFF. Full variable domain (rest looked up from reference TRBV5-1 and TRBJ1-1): KAGVTQTPRYLIKTRGQQVTLSCSPISGHRSVSWYQQTPGQGLQFLFEYFSETQRNKGNFPGRFSGRQFSNSRSEMNVSTLELGDSALYLCASQGVPYTEAFFGQGTRLTVV.

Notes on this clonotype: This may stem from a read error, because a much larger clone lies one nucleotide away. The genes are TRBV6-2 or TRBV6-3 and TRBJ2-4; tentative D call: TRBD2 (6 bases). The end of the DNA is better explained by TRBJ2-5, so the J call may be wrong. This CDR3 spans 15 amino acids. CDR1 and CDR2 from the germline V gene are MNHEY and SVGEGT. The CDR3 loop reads CASSHGAGFRETQYF. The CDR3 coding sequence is TGTGCCAGCAGCCACGGCGCGGGGTTTAGGGAGACCCAGTACTTC.

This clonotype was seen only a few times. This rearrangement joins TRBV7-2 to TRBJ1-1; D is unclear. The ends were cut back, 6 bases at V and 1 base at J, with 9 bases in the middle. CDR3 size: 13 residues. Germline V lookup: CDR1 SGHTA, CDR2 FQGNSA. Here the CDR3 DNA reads TGTGCCAGCAGAAACGACGGGAACACTGAAGCTTTCTTT. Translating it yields CASRNDGNTEAFF.

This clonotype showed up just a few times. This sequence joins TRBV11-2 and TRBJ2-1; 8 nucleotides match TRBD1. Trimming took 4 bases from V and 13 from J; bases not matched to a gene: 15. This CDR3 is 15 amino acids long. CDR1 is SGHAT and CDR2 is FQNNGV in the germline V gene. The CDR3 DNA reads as TGTGCCAGCAGCTCCGGACAGGGTAGGAGGGAGACCCAGTTCTTC. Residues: CASSSGQGRRETQFF. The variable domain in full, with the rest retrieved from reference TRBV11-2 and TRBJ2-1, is EAGVAQSPRYKIIEKRQSVAFWCNPISGHATLYWYQQILGQGPKLLIQFQNNGVVDDSQLPKDRFSAERLKGVDSTLKIQPAKLEDSAVYLCASSSGQGRRETQFFGPGTRLTVL.

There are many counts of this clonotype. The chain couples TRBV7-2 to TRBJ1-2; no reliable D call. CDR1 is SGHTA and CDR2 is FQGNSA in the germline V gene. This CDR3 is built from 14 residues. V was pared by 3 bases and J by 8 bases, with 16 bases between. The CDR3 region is CASSFYREEDGYTF. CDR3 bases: TGTGCCAGCAGCTTTTACCGGGAGGAGGACGGCTACACCTTC. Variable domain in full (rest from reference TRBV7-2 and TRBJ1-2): GAGVSQSPSNKVTEKGKDVELRCDPISGHTALYWYRQSLGQGLEFLIYFQGNSAPDKSGLPSDRFSAERTGGSVSTLTIQRTQQEDSAVYLCASSFYREEDGYTFGSGTRLTVV.

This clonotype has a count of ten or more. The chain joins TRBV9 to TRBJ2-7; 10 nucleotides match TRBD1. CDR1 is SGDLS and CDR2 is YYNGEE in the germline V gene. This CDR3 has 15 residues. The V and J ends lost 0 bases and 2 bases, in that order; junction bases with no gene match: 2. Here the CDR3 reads CASSVGQGAAYEQYF. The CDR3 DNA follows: TGTGCCAGCAGCGTAGGACAGGGGGCCGCCTACGAGCAGTACTTC.

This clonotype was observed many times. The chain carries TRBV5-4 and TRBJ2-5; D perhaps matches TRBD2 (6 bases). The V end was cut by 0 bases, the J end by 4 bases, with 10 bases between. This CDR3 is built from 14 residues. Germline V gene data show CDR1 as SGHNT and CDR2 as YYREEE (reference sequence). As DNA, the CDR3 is TGTGCCAGCAGCTTGGAACTAGCAAGAGAGACCCAGTACTTC. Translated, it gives CASSLELARETQYF. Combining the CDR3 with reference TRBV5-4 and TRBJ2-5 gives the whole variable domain ETGVTQSPTHLIKTRGQQVTLRCSSQSGHNTVSWYQQALGQGPQFIFQYYREEENGRGNFPPRFSGLQFPNYSSELNVNALELDDSALYLCASSLELARETQYFGPGTRLLVL.

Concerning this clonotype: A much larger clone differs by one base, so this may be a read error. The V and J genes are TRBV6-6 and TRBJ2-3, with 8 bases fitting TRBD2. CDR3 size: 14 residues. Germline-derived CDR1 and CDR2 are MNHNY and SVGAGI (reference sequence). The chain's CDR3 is CASRTGGSTDAQYF. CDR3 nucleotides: TGTGCCAGCAGAACGGGGGGGAGCACAGATGCGCAGTATTTT.

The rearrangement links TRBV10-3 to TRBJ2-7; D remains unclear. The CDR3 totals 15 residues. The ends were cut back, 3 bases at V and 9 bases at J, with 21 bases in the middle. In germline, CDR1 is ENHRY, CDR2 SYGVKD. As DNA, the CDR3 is TGTGCCATCAGTGAAGTAGGTAGGGATCCGCTCGGGCAGTACTTC. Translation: CAISEVGRDPLGQYF.

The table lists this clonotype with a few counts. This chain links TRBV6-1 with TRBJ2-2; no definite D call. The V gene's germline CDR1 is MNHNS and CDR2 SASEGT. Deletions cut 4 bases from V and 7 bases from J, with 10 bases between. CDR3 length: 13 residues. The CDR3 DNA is TGTGCCAGCAGTGTTGATATTGTCGGGGAGCTGTTTTTT. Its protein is CASSVDIVGELFF.

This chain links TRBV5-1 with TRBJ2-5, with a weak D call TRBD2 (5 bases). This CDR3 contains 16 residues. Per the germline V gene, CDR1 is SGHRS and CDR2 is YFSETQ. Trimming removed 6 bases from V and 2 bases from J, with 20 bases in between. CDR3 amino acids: CASTTGIGRSQETQYF. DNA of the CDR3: TGCGCCAGCACTACGGGAATCGGTCGGTCACAAGAGACCCAGTACTTC.

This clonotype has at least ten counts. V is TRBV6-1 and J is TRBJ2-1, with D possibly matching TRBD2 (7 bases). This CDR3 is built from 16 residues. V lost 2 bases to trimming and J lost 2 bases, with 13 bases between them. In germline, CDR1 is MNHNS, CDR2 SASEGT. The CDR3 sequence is CASSELRGAAYNEQFF. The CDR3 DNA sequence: TGTGCCAGCAGTGAATTACGGGGGGCGGCCTACAATGAGCAGTTCTTC.